A single sample gave rise to the 17 T cell receptor beta chains below, sequenced in a study of technical replicates of blood from several donors. Libraries were prepared by immunoSEQ multiplex PCR; TCRdb keeps only in-frame clonotypes and omits some of them. Of tens of thousands of clones in the sample, 95% to 96% were seen once. What was sequenced was T cells isolated from PBMCs. The receptor set was obtained from a human donor in good health.

V gene TRBV2 combines with J gene TRBJ1-5, with TRBD1 matching over 7 bases. This CDR3 region has 13 residues. J lost 4 bases, V lost 5 bases, and 2 bases had no gene match. Germline lookup yields CDR1 SNHLY and CDR2 FYNNEI. The CDR3 sequence is CASSWDSNQPQHF. As DNA, the CDR3 is TGTGCCAGCAGTTGGGACAGTAATCAGCCCCAGCATTTT.

The J gene is TRBJ2-7, the V gene TRBV7-3; D possibly corresponds to TRBD2 (7 bases). V was trimmed by 5 bases and J by 3 bases, leaving 17 bases between them. Germline values: CDR1 SGHTA, CDR2 FQGTGA. The CDR3 is 15 residues long. The CDR3 is CASSLQGGGGYEQYF. The CDR3, as DNA: TGTGCCAGCAGCCTACAGGGAGGGGGAGGCTACGAGCAGTACTTC.

The V and J genes are TRBV10-3 and TRBJ2-7; D is possibly TRBD1 (5 bases). Germline V gene data show CDR1 as ENHRY and CDR2 as SYGVKD. V lost 8 bases, J lost 0 bases, and 14 bases lay in between. CDR3 size: 14 residues. CDR3: CAIRETASSYEQYF. The CDR3 DNA reads TGTGCCATCCGAGAGACAGCCAGCTCCTACGAGCAGTACTTC.

The V gene is TRBV5-8, the J gene TRBJ1-2, with TRBD1 matching 8 bases. Germline V gene sequence: CDR1 SGHTS, CDR2 YDEGEE. The CDR3 spans 14 residues. The V and J ends lost 1 base and 5 bases, in that order; junction bases with no gene match: 4. This CDR3 is CASSLTGGSYGYTF. CDR3 nucleotides: TGTGCCAGCAGCTTGACAGGGGGGAGTTATGGCTACACCTTC.

V and J are TRBV9 and TRBJ2-3; D perhaps matches TRBD2 (6 bases). This CDR3 spans 15 amino acids. Germline CDR1 is SGDLS and CDR2 is YYNGEE. The V end was cut by 2 bases, the J end by 2 bases, with 12 bases between. In DNA form, the CDR3 reads TGTGCCAGCAGCGTCGGGACTCCCATCACAGATACGCAGTATTTT. Its translation is CASSVGTPITDTQYF.

The chain carries TRBV15 and TRBJ1-1; D is unclear. Trimming cost V 7 bases and J 1 base, with 10 bases left between them. CDR1 and CDR2 (germline): LNHNV, YYDKDF (reference sequence). This CDR3 contains 13 residues. CDR3 DNA: TGTGCCACCAAGGCGGAGGGGAACACTGAAGCTTTCTTT. Translation: CATKAEGNTEAFF.

This CDR3 is CASSPRTDNSPLHF. CDR3 bases: TGCGCCAGCAGCCCGCGAACAGATAATTCACCCCTCCACTTT. The chain uses TRBV5-1 and TRBJ1-6; D is undetermined. The germline V gene encodes CDR1 SGHRS and CDR2 YFSETQ. The ends were cut back, 4 bases at V and 5 bases at J, with 10 bases in the middle. This CDR3 has 14 amino acids.

This clone was counted a single time. This chain links TRBV5-1 with TRBJ1-2; D is perhaps TRBD1 (5 bases). The V and J ends lost 0 bases and 7 bases respectively, with 16 bases between them. CDR3 length: 15 amino acids. Germline V gives CDR1 SGHRS, CDR2 YFSETQ. CDR3 protein: CASSLGRGSTGGYTF. CDR3 nucleotide sequence: TGCGCCAGCAGCTTGGGGAGGGGTTCAACGGGTGGCTACACCTTC.

V and J are TRBV2 and TRBJ2-3; a possible D gene is TRBD2 (6 bases). V lost 5 bases and J lost 11, with 8 bases in between. The CDR3 runs to 10 residues. Looked up from germline, CDR1 is SNHLY and CDR2 is FYNNEI. CDR3 coding DNA: TGTGCCAGCAGTCCGGGACTGCAGTATTTT. This sequence encodes CASSPGLQYF.

The V and J genes are TRBV7-9 and TRBJ2-1; weak D call: TRBD1 (6 bases). CDR1 SEHNR and CDR2 FQNEAQ come from the germline V gene (reference sequence). The ends were cut back, 6 bases at V and 7 bases at J, with 19 bases in the middle. There are 15 residues in the CDR3. The CDR3 region is CASSQTGGNWNEQFF. The CDR3 region has the DNA TGTGCCAGCAGTCAGACAGGTGGTAATTGGAATGAGCAGTTCTTC.

The chain employs TRBV11-3 and TRBJ2-5, with D tentatively TRBD1 (5 bases). The V and J ends lost 11 bases and 0 bases respectively, with 16 bases between them. The germline V gene encodes CDR1 SGHNT and CDR2 YENEEA. The CDR3 spans 14 residues. The CDR3 is CAGFAVTDQETQYF. The CDR3 DNA reads TGTGCCGGCTTCGCAGTGACAGACCAAGAGACCCAGTACTTC. Using reference TRBV11-3 and TRBJ2-5 for the parts outside the CDR3, the full variable domain is EAGVVQSPRYKIIEKKQPVAFWCNPISGHNTLYWYLQNLGQGPELLIRYENEEAVDDSQLPKDRFSAERLKGVDSTLKIQPAELGDSAVYLCAGFAVTDQETQYFGPGTRLLVL.

This clone is a singleton in its sample. CDR3 residues: CASSSINYEQYF. The CDR3 DNA follows: TGTGCCAGCAGTTCAATCAACTACGAGCAGTACTTC. The chain combines TRBV6-6 with TRBJ2-7; D gene ambiguous. CDR3 length: 12 amino acids. Trimming took 4 bases from V and 3 from J, leaving 7 bases between them. In germline, CDR1 is MNHNY, CDR2 SVGAGI (reference sequence).

This chain links TRBV6-5 with TRBJ2-7; D perhaps matches TRBD1 (6 bases). There are 12 residues in the CDR3. V was trimmed by 6 bases and J by 6 bases, leaving 12 bases between them. The germline CDR1 and CDR2 sequences are MNHEY and SVGAGI. The CDR3 DNA follows: TGTGCCAGCAGCAGACTGGGGGCCGAGCAGTACTTC. It is translated as CASSRLGAEQYF.

The chain uses TRBV4-1 and TRBJ2-2; 15 bases are a match to TRBD2. The CDR3 runs to 20 residues. Germline V gene data show CDR1 as MGHRA and CDR2 as YSYEKL. V shed 2 bases and J 0 bases; nucleotides not matched to a gene: 7. The CDR3, as DNA: TGCGCCAGCAGCCAACCTGGACTAGCGGGGGGGCCGGCGAACACCGGGGAGCTGTTTTTT. Translating gives CASSQPGLAGGPANTGELFF.

J is TRBJ2-2 and V is TRBV9; D gene unclear. The V and J ends lost 0 bases and 2 bases respectively, with 8 bases between them. The CDR3 consists of 15 residues. Germline CDR1 and CDR2: SGDLS and YYNGEE. The CDR3 DNA reads TGTGCCAGCAGCGTAGCTGAGCTCAACACCGGGGAGCTGTTTTTT. It encodes CASSVAELNTGELFF. Based on the CDR3 plus reference TRBV9 and TRBJ2-2, the full variable domain is DSGVTQTPKHLITATGQRVTLRCSPRSGDLSVYWYQQSLDQGLQFLIQYYNGEERAKGNILERFSAQQFPDLHSELNLSSLELGDSALYFCASSVAELNTGELFFGEGSRLTVL.

This sequence joins TRBV19 and TRBJ2-6; a possible D gene is TRBD2 (6 bases). Germline assignment: CDR1 LNHDA and CDR2 SQIVND (reference sequence). The CDR3 totals 15 residues. Trimming pared 4 bases from V and 0 bases from J, leaving 7 bases between. The CDR3 DNA reads TGTGCCAGTAGTAAGGGACTCTCTGGGGCCAACGTCCTGACTTTC. Its translation: CASSKGLSGANVLTF.

The chain employs TRBV6-4 and TRBJ1-1, with a tentative D call TRBD1 (5 bases). The CDR3 extends over 12 amino acids. V was cut by 6 bases and J by 5 bases, with 10 bases left in between. The V gene's germline CDR1 is MRHNA and CDR2 SNTAGT. CDR3 in amino acids: CASSSQGTEAFF. CDR3 DNA sequence: TGTGCCAGCAGCAGTCAGGGAACTGAAGCTTTCTTT.